Below, one TCR beta chain is given with its context. This sample was taken from a study of T cell repertoires in cytomegalovirus infection. TCRdb reprocessed the reads via MiXCR and lists one record per CDR3 protein. The sample gives fewer than 700,000 distinct CDR3 sequences, 24% of which show up once; around 7.6% is in the top ten. The germline V gene encodes CDR1 DFQATT and CDR2 SNEGSKA (reference sequence). This CDR3 has 13 residues. Trimming removed 0 bases at V and 7 bases at J, with 10 bases between. Sequences were obtained from CD8+ T cells from PBMCs. The rearrangement links TRBV20-1 to TRBJ2-1; the D is unclear. The receptor was isolated from a human donor in good health (CMV status not recorded). Some clones in this sample may be carry-over from other donors' samples. The CDR3 spells CSARDPEWNEQFF. The CDR3, as DNA: TGCAGTGCTAGAGACCCTGAATGGAATGAGCAGTTCTTC.